This T cell receptor beta chain was recovered during a study of T-cell memory formation after mild COVID-19. Germline loops: CDR1 SGHTA, CDR2 FQGTGA. V was pared by 4 bases and J by 5 bases, with 10 bases of the junction left unmatched. The CDR3 extends over 15 amino acids. TCRdb fed the 5' RACE reads into MiXCR, producing one record per CDR3 protein. The sample yields approximately 150,000 distinct CDR3 sequences, 15% to 20% seen once. Turning to this clonotype: The antigen is not known.

Study-wide results and limits: Pre-infection memory already had some responding clones, implying cross-reactive memory joined. Proof of SARS-CoV-2 specificity was absent for the second-wave clones that crested on day 37.

Sequencing was done on a sample of PBMCs or a T cell subset sorted from them (not recorded which). This sequence joins TRBV7-3 and TRBJ2-5, with TRBD2 identical over 7 bases. The sequence came from an adult woman who had mild COVID-19 (a few samples of this study predate the infection). Cell type and time point are not known. CDR3 in DNA: TGTGCCAGCAGCTGGGGCGGGAGTGGCGTGGAGACCCAGTACTTC. It encodes CASSWGGSGVETQYF.